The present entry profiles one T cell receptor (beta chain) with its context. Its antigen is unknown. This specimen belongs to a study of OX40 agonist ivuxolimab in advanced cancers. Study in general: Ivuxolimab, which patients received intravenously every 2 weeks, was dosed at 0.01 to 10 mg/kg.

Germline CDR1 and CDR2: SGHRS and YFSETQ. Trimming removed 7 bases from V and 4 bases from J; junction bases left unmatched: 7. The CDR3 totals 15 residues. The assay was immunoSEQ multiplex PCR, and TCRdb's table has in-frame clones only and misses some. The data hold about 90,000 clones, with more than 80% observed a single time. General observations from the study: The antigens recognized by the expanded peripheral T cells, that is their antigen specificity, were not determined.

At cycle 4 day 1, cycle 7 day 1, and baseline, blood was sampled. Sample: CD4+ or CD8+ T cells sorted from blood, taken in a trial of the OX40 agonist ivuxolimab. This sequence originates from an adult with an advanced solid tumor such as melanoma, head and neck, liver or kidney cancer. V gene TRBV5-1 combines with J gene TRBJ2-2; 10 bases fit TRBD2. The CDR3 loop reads CASEEVAGGTGELFF. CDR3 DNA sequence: TGCGCCAGCGAAGAGGTAGCGGGAGGCACCGGGGAGCTGTTTTTT.